Following are 31 T cell receptor beta chains from one sample sequenced in a study of CD8 T cells in ankylosing spondylitis (dated by TCRdb to about 2017). Receptor amplification or capture employed 5' RACE. The instrument given in TCRdb is Illumina MiSeq. Using fastp at Q25 and MiXCR, TCRdb reprocessed the public reads and kept productive beta chains. All rows with the same CDR3 protein become a single entry with the most common DNA and genes. The sample contains 37,000 or so distinct CDR3 sequences, approximately 17% of them found a single time. The top ten clones comprise 45% of the sample. Sequencing was performed on blood. The receptors here all came from a male donor with ankylosing spondylitis or in good health (not recorded which).

The sample holds a few counts of this clonotype. The genes are TRBV20-1 and TRBJ2-7; no clear D. The CDR3 is 14 amino acids. V lost 6 bases and J lost 3, with 18 bases in between. Germline V lookup: CDR1 DFQATT, CDR2 SNEGSKA (reference sequence). The CDR3 region is CSASGGGSNYEQYF. The CDR3 coding sequence is TGCAGTGCAAGTGGCGGCGGTAGCAACTACGAGCAGTACTTC.

In this sample, this clonotype turned up a few times. This chain joins TRBV14 and TRBJ2-1; D might be TRBD2 (6 bases). V lost 3 bases to trimming and J lost 2 bases, with 17 bases between them. The CDR3 spans 17 residues. The germline CDR1 and CDR2 sequences are SGHDN and FVKESK. The CDR3 DNA reads TGTGCCAGCAGCCACAGGACTACCTCAAACCCCTACAATGAGCAGTTCTTC. Protein sequence: CASSHRTTSNPYNEQFF. Together with reference TRBV14 and TRBJ2-1, the CDR3 gives the full variable domain: EAGVTQFPSHSVIEKGQTVTLRCDPISGHDNLYWYRRVMGKEIKFLLHFVKESKQDESGMPNNRFLAERTGGTYSTLKVQPAELEDSGVYFCASSHRTTSNPYNEQFFGPGTRLTVL.

The chain uses TRBV28 and TRBJ1-5; D ambiguous. Germline CDR1 MDHEN, CDR2 SYDVKM. The CDR3 runs to 12 residues. Between the trimmed V and J ends, which lost 6 bases and 4 bases, there was a span of 7 bases. CDR3 nucleotides: TGTGCCAGCAGGACAAATAATCAGCCCCAGCATTTT. Encoded protein: CASRTNNQPQHF.

This chain links TRBV29-1 with TRBJ2-2, with TRBD1 identical over 8 bases. Germline lookup yields CDR1 SQVTM and CDR2 ANQGSEA. The CDR3 has 13 amino acids. Trimming cost V 4 bases and J 6 bases; bases outside gene matches: 4. CDR3 region: CSVADRGAGELFF. CDR3 in DNA: TGCAGCGTTGCAGACAGGGGCGCCGGGGAGCTGTTTTTT.

There are a few counts of this clonotype. The rearrangement joins TRBV5-1 to TRBJ1-4; D uncertain. Trimming removed 0 bases from V and 5 bases from J, with 17 bases in between. Germline V CDR1 and CDR2: SGHRS, YFSETQ. The CDR3 is 17 residues long. As DNA, the CDR3 is TGCGCCAGCAGCTTGGTCCCCCCGGGGTCCACGAATGAAAAACTGTTTTTT. Encoded protein: CASSLVPPGSTNEKLFF.

This clonotype was observed a few times. This chain joins TRBV28 and TRBJ1-2; D is unclear. Germline values: CDR1 MDHEN, CDR2 SYDVKM. The V end was cut by 7 bases, the J end by 4 bases, with 10 bases between. The CDR3 is 12 residues long. The CDR3 coding sequence is TGTGCCAGCAACCAAAATCGCTATGGCTACACCTTC. Its translation is CASNQNRYGYTF.

In this sample, this clonotype turned up a few times. The chain links TRBV5-1 to TRBJ2-5; D is perhaps TRBD2 (5 bases). Trimming pared 4 bases from V and 2 bases from J, leaving 15 bases between. Germline assignment: CDR1 SGHRS and CDR2 YFSETQ. CDR3 length: 15 residues. The CDR3 region is CASSGVAEGQETQYF. The CDR3 nucleotides are TGCGCCAGCAGCGGTGTAGCTGAGGGTCAAGAGACCCAGTACTTC.

This clonotype has only a few counts. CDR3 sequence (DNA): TGTGCCAGCAGGCCTGTGAGGGTAACCTACGAGCAGTACTTC. Its protein is CASRPVRVTYEQYF. This chain uses TRBV28 with TRBJ2-7; TRBD2 is a possible D gene (5 bases). Germline V gives CDR1 MDHEN, CDR2 SYDVKM. The V end was cut by 6 bases, the J end by 2 bases, with 14 bases between. There are 14 residues in the CDR3.

This clonotype was observed a handful of times. This sequence joins TRBV20-1 and TRBJ1-1; D not resolved. V lost 3 bases, J lost 0 bases, and 11 bases lay in between. This CDR3 contains 14 residues. Per germline, CDR1 DFQATT and CDR2 SNEGSKA (reference sequence). CDR3 loop: CSASVGGMNTEAFF. The CDR3 DNA follows: TGCAGTGCTAGCGTTGGCGGAATGAACACTGAAGCTTTCTTT.

The gene calls are TRBV6-2 or TRBV6-3 and TRBJ2-3; D gene ambiguous. Germline V gene sequence: CDR1 MNHEY, CDR2 SVGEGT. CDR3 length: 15 amino acids. The V gene lost 0 bases and the J gene lost 0 bases, with 7 bases spanning the gap. CDR3 residues: CASSYSPRSTDTQYF. The CDR3, as DNA: TGTGCCAGCAGTTACTCCCCCCGGAGCACAGATACGCAGTATTTT.

This chain connects TRBV5-1 to TRBJ2-2; D gene unclear. Looked up from germline, CDR1 is SGHRS and CDR2 is YFSETQ. This CDR3 comprises 15 residues. Trimming cost V 0 bases and J 0 bases, with 6 bases left between them. The CDR3 sequence: CASSLETPNTGELFF. The CDR3 coding sequence is TGCGCCAGCAGCTTGGAGACTCCGAACACCGGGGAGCTGTTTTTT.

The chain has TRBV20-1 and TRBJ2-3; 14 nucleotides align to TRBD2. The J segment lost 4 bases and the V segment lost 2 bases, leaving 5 bases of the junction unmatched. CDR1 is DFQATT and CDR2 is SNEGSKA in the germline V gene (reference sequence). The length of the CDR3 is 16 residues. The CDR3 protein is CSARPGLAGVADTQYF. In DNA, the CDR3 is TGCAGTGCTAGACCGGGACTAGCGGGAGTCGCAGATACGCAGTATTTT.

This clonotype was seen a handful of times. The rearrangement joins TRBV20-1 to TRBJ2-1; 7 bases fit TRBD2. The CDR3 totals 14 residues. Trimming cost V 5 bases and J 2 bases; bases outside gene matches: 6. CDR1 is DFQATT and CDR2 is SNEGSKA in the germline V gene (reference sequence). CDR3 sequence: CSARPAGAYNEQFF. The DNA of the CDR3 is TGCAGTGCTCGACCGGCGGGGGCCTACAATGAGCAGTTCTTC.

The chain recombines TRBV30 with TRBJ1-1, with TRBD1 matching over 7 bases. CDR1 and CDR2 from the germline V gene are GTSNPN and SVGIG (reference sequence). The CDR3 is made up of 13 amino acids. The CDR3 loop is CASKQGSNTEAFF. In nucleotides, the CDR3 is TGTGCATCGAAACAGGGGTCGAACACTGAAGCTTTCTTT.

In its sample, this clonotype was seen a few times. For the CDR3, the DNA is TGCAGCGTTGAACGGCAGGCGAACACTGAAGCTTTCTTT. The encoded protein is CSVERQANTEAFF. The V and J genes are TRBV29-1 and TRBJ1-1; D is unresolved. V was shortened by 2 bases and J by 1 base, with 8 bases between the two germline ends. Per the germline V gene, CDR1 is SQVTM and CDR2 is ANQGSEA. The CDR3 runs to 13 residues.

The chain is built from TRBV29-1 and TRBJ1-1, with 8 bases matching TRBD1. Losses at the gene ends were 6 bases for V and 2 bases for J; bases not matched to a gene: 5. The CDR3 runs 13 residues. Germline-derived CDR1 and CDR2 are SQVTM and ANQGSEA. The CDR3 here is CSVVQGGNTEAFF. The CDR3 bases are TGCAGCGTCGTACAGGGGGGTAACACTGAAGCTTTCTTT.

V gene TRBV12-3 or TRBV12-4 combines with J gene TRBJ2-2; 7 nucleotides match TRBD1. V trimming: 10 bases; J trimming: 6 bases; junction bases outside the gene matches: 11. CDR3 length: 14 amino acids. CDR3 sequence (DNA): TGTGCCAACCAAAGGACAGGTCGATCCGGGGAGCTGTTTTTT. This gives the protein CANQRTGRSGELFF.

This clonotype has only a few counts. V gene TRBV12-3 or TRBV12-4 combines with J gene TRBJ2-1; 7 nucleotides agree with TRBD2. CDR3 length: 15 residues. Losses at the gene ends were 3 bases for V and 4 bases for J; bases not matched to a gene: 6. The CDR3 DNA follows: TGTGCCAGCAGTTTTCCAGCGGGATTATACAATGAGCAGTTCTTC. It specifies CASSFPAGLYNEQFF.

This chain links TRBV6-1 with TRBJ2-1; perhaps TRBD2 as D (6 bases). Trimming cost V 8 bases and J 9 bases, with 14 bases left between them. Germline values: CDR1 MNHNS, CDR2 SASEGT. CDR3 length: 12 amino acids. The CDR3 coding sequence is TGTGCCAGCGGACTTCTAGCGTTTGAGCAGTTCTTC. It is translated as CASGLLAFEQFF.

V and J are TRBV20-1 and TRBJ2-5, with TRBD1 matching over 7 bases. V trimming: 5 bases; J trimming: 2 bases; junction bases outside the gene matches: 11. The V gene's germline CDR1 is DFQATT and CDR2 SNEGSKA (reference sequence). The CDR3 totals 15 residues. The CDR3 loop reads CSAGWARGQQETQYF. The CDR3 nucleotides are TGCAGTGCTGGATGGGCGAGGGGGCAGCAAGAGACCCAGTACTTC.

Only a few counts were recorded for this clonotype. V usage is TRBV10-3 and J usage is TRBJ1-4; unclear D gene. The CDR3 has 13 residues. CDR1 is ENHRY, CDR2 SYGVKD, per germline. V was clipped by 8 bases and J by 3 bases, with 10 bases between them. CDR3 amino acids: CAIGQRPNEKLFF. The DNA for the CDR3 is TGTGCCATCGGGCAGCGACCTAATGAAAAACTGTTTTTT.

V and J are TRBV12-3 or TRBV12-4 and TRBJ1-1, with D unclear. The CDR3 totals 14 residues. Trimming pared 7 bases from V and 0 bases from J, leaving 12 bases between. The CDR3 region has the DNA TGTGCCAGCACCCTTAGAGAGCTGAACACTGAAGCTTTCTTT. Amino acids: CASTLRELNTEAFF.

CDR3 residues: CPKGGSAKNIQYF. The CDR3, as DNA: TGTCCTAAAGGGGGGTCCGCCAAAAACATTCAGTACTTC. The chain carries TRBV10-3 and TRBJ2-4, with D perhaps matching TRBD1 or TRBD2 (6 bases each). In germline, CDR1 is ENHRY, CDR2 SYGVKD. The CDR3 has 13 amino acids.

This clonotype was seen only a few times. The V and J genes are TRBV5-1 and TRBJ2-1, with D possibly matching TRBD2 (6 bases). The CDR3 is 14 amino acids. V lost 1 base and J 10 bases, leaving 15 bases between the germline ends. Germline CDR1 and CDR2: SGHRS and YFSETQ. CDR3 residues: CASSLNDYRGEQFF. CDR3 sequence (DNA): TGCGCCAGCAGCTTGAACGATTACCGGGGGGAGCAGTTCTTC.

V usage is TRBV6-5 and J usage is TRBJ2-5; no reliable D call. The CDR3 spans 15 residues. Trimming took 0 bases from V and 0 from J, leaving 8 bases between them. Germline CDR1 and CDR2: MNHEY and SVGAGI. The DNA for the CDR3 is TGTGCCAGCAGTTACTCCAATCCGTACCAAGAGACCCAGTACTTC. Amino acid sequence: CASSYSNPYQETQYF.

V usage is TRBV7-6 and J usage is TRBJ2-1; perhaps TRBD1 as D (6 bases). This CDR3 is built from 14 residues. V was cut by 4 bases and J by 4 bases, with 11 bases left in between. Germline V gene lookup returns CDR1 SGHVS and CDR2 FNYEAQ. The CDR3 loop reads CASSSRTVYNEQFF. The DNA of the CDR3 is TGTGCCAGCAGCTCCCGGACAGTTTACAATGAGCAGTTCTTC.

V and J are TRBV30 and TRBJ2-2, with D uncertain. The V gene's germline CDR1 is GTSNPN and CDR2 SVGIG (reference sequence). This CDR3 region has 14 residues. Trimming took off 2 bases at V and 2 bases at J, with 9 bases between the two ends. CDR3 in DNA: TGTGCCTGGAGTTTGGGAATCAACACCGGGGAGCTGTTTTTT. Its translation: CAWSLGINTGELFF.

The V gene is TRBV18, the J gene TRBJ2-2; 9 nucleotides agree with TRBD1. The V gene's germline CDR1 is KGHSH and CDR2 LQKENI. Unmatched junction bases numbered 0, after V lost 1 base and J lost 3 bases. CDR3 length: 15 residues. The CDR3, as DNA: TGTGCCAGCTCACCACGGACAGGGGACACCGGGGAGCTGTTTTTT. Protein product: CASSPRTGDTGELFF.

This clonotype came up many times. V usage is TRBV29-1 and J usage is TRBJ2-5; D gene unclear. The CDR3 has 14 amino acids. V was cut by 0 bases and J by 1 base, with 9 bases left in between. Germline values: CDR1 SQVTM, CDR2 ANQGSEA. The chain's CDR3 is CSVEEWSVQETQYF. The CDR3 DNA reads TGCAGCGTTGAAGAGTGGAGTGTCCAAGAGACCCAGTACTTC.

This clonotype appeared many times. V gene TRBV14 combines with J gene TRBJ1-1; the D gene is possibly TRBD1 (6 bases). The CDR3 extends over 15 amino acids. Trimming shortened V by 0 bases and J by 4 bases, and 12 bases separated the two germline ends. CDR1 is SGHDN and CDR2 is FVKESK in the germline V gene. The CDR3 region is CASSQDMRGSTEAFF. CDR3 nucleotides: TGTGCCAGCAGCCAAGATATGAGGGGGAGCACTGAAGCTTTCTTT. The full variable domain, its missing parts supplied by reference TRBV14 and TRBJ1-1, is EAGVTQFPSHSVIEKGQTVTLRCDPISGHDNLYWYRRVMGKEIKFLLHFVKESKQDESGMPNNRFLAERTGGTYSTLKVQPAELEDSGVYFCASSQDMRGSTEAFFGQGTRLTVV.

Turning to this clonotype: One end of the junction varies from germline; a read error may be responsible. The chain combines TRBV14 with TRBJ2-1; the D is unclear. Germline V gives CDR1 SGHDN, CDR2 FVKESK. The CDR3 loop spans 14 amino acids. CDR3 DNA: TGTGTCAGCAGCCAAGAGACCACCTACAATGAGCAGTTCTTC. Its protein is CVSSQETTYNEQFF.